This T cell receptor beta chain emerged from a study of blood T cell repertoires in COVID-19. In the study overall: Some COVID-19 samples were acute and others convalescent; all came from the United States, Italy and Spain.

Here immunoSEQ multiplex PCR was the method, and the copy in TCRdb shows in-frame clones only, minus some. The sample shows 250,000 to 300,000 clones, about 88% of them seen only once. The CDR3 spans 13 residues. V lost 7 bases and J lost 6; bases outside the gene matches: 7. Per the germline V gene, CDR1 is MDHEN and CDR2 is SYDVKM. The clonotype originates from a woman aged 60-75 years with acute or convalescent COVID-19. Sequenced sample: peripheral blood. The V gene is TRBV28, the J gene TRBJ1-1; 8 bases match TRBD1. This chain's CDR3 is CASMRQGIPEAFF. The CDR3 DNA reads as TGTGCCAGCATGAGACAGGGGATCCCTGAAGCTTTCTTT.